The TCR beta chain under discussion was sequenced for a study of post-analysis software for immune sequencing data. Overall study findings and caveats: TRBV segments more frequent in patients than in controls numbered roughly 5 and included TRBV5-6, TRBV5-1 and TRBV20-1.

As regards this clonotype: Antigen: not known.

Prepared TCR beta cDNA libraries contained unique molecular identifiers. Each CDR3 protein is one row after TCRdb ran MiXCR on the PCR reads. Of fewer than 900,000 distinct CDR3 sequences listed, around 42% are singletons. The CDR3 is 15 amino acids. V dropped 4 bases and J dropped 8; count of bases not matched to a gene: 7. Germline V gives CDR1 SGDLS, CDR2 YYNGEE. The sequence was obtained from a girl aged 5-17 years with multiple sclerosis. The rearrangement uses TRBV9 and TRBJ2-2; 11 nucleotides line up with TRBD2. Material: blood. The CDR3 region is CASSSGLAASGELFF. The CDR3 DNA sequence: TGTGCCAGCAGCTCGGGACTAGCGGCCTCAGGGGAGCTGTTTTTT.